This T cell receptor beta chain was captured in a study of blood T cell repertoires in COVID-19. Background on the study: The United States, Italy and Spain were the sources of the acute and convalescent COVID-19 samples. PBMCs, B-cell-depleted T cells, or T cells were the source of the cDNA or gDNA that made up the material.

As processed by the authors: Cell counts per sample came from amplifying reference gene primers. Data came from immunoSEQ multiplex PCR; TCRdb stores just in-frame clones and leaves some out. Clone size and the V and J calls come from that table; the DNA yielded D and trimming. The data hold 150,000 to 200,000 clones, with 85% observed a single time. The V end lost 7 bases, the J end lost 4 bases, and 19 bases lay between the germline ends. The CDR3 is 15 amino acids. CDR1 is MRHNA and CDR2 is SNTAGT in the germline V gene. Material for sequencing was peripheral blood. This chain links TRBV6-4 with TRBJ2-5, with a possible D match to TRBD2 (5 bases). This receptor was taken from a human donor with acute or convalescent COVID-19. The donor label of this sample is uncertain. This CDR3 reads CASIPMEVAAETQYF. The DNA for the CDR3 is TGTGCCAGCATACCCATGGAGGTTGCGGCAGAGACCCAGTACTTC.